This is a list of T cell receptor beta chains from one sample in a study of blood T cell repertoires in COVID-19. Assay used: immunoSEQ multiplex PCR; TCRdb lists only in-frame clones, some missing. Among roughly 120,000 clones listed, about 87% were seen once. Material: peripheral blood. The receptor source for this set is a woman aged 50 to 60 with acute or convalescent COVID-19. Both conserved end residues are part of each CDR3. A D gene is named only where the DNA matches it firmly. Size tells how often a clone was seen (once, few, many) or the class of an expanded clone, and some rows leave it out.

cdr3_aa cdr3_nt clone_size j_call v_call cdr3_length d_call
CASSDGGHEGNEKLFF TGTGCCAGCAGTGACGGGGGGCATGAGGGTAATGAAAAACTGTTTTTT NA TRBJ1-4 TRBV6-1 16 NA
CASSSGQGGTEAFF TGTGCCAGCAGCTCGGGACAGGGGGGCACTGAAGCTTTCTTT NA TRBJ1-1 TRBV5-4 14 TRBD1
CASRQGFSNTGELFF TGTGCCAGCAGGCAGGGCTTTTCGAACACCGGGGAGCTGTTTTTT once TRBJ2-2 TRBV2 15 NA
CASSPSGETQYF TGTGCCAGCAGTCCCTCCGGAGAGACCCAGTACTTC NA TRBJ2-5 TRBV6-6 12 NA
CASSYPNHSTDTQYF TGTGCCAGCAGTTACCCTAACCATAGCACAGATACGCAGTATTTT NA TRBJ2-3 TRBV6-7 15 NA
CATHYEKLFF TGTGCCACCCATTATGAAAAACTGTTTTTT few TRBJ1-4 TRBV24-1 10 NA
CASSRPGTGFNYGYTF TGTGCCAGCAGTCGTCCCGGGACAGGTTTTAACTATGGCTACACCTTC NA TRBJ1-2 TRBV25-1 16 TRBD1
CAWSVSGGAYEQYF TGTGCCTGGAGTGTATCTGGGGGGGCCTACGAGCAGTACTTC NA TRBJ2-7 TRBV30 14 TRBD2
CASSLERFLSYEQYF TGCGCCAGCAGCTTGGAGCGCTTCCTCTCCTACGAGCAGTACTTC NA TRBJ2-7 TRBV5-1 15 NA
CSVEDYSGTGGNEQFF TGCAGCGTTGAAGATTACTCCGGGACAGGGGGCAATGAGCAGTTCTTC NA TRBJ2-1 TRBV29-1 16 TRBD1
CASSSPGGLLGTQYF TGTGCCAGCAGCTCCCCGGGGGGCCTCCTGGGTACGCAGTATTTT NA TRBJ2-3 TRBV11-2 15 NA
CASSLKLSGEQYF TGTGCCAGCAGCCTAAAACTGTCGGGGGAGCAGTACTTC NA TRBJ2-7 TRBV12-3/TRBV12-4 13 NA
CASSLRQGAGELFF TGTGCCAGCAGCTTAAGGCAGGGTGCCGGGGAGCTGTTTTTT NA TRBJ2-2 TRBV7-2 14 NA
CASSTETGTGELFF TGTGCCAGTAGTACGGAGACAGGGACCGGGGAGCTGTTTTTT NA TRBJ2-2 TRBV19 14 TRBD1
CASSQGGGSGNTIYF TGTGCCAGCTCGCAGGGCGGGGGCTCTGGAAACACCATATATTTT NA TRBJ1-3 TRBV3-1/TRBV3-2 15 NA
CASSPPRTGSNTEAFF TGTGCCAGCTCACCACCTCGGACAGGGTCGAACACTGAAGCTTTCTTT NA TRBJ1-1 TRBV18 16 TRBD1
CSVATGGRETQYF TGCAGCGTGGCGACAGGGGGCAGGGAGACCCAGTACTTC NA TRBJ2-5 TRBV29-1 13 TRBD1
CASSYSTDRGQETQYF TGTGCCAGCAGTTACTCGACGGACAGGGGACAAGAGACCCAGTACTTC once TRBJ2-5 TRBV6-5 16 TRBD1
CASSSQVRWGGHTIYF TGTGCCAGCAGCTCACAAGTTAGGTGGGGAGGGCACACCATATATTTT NA TRBJ1-3 TRBV11-2 16 NA
CAGRRGQGQSYEQYF TGTGCCGGCAGACGCGGACAGGGTCAATCCTACGAGCAGTACTTC NA TRBJ2-7 TRBV6-5 15 TRBD1
CASSLQAYGYTF TGTGCCAGCAGCTTACAGGCATATGGCTACACCTTC few TRBJ1-2 TRBV6-2/TRBV6-3 12 NA
CASSPAGGGNTGELFF TGTGCCAGCAGTCCTGCCGGCGGGGGGAACACCGGGGAGCTGTTTTTT NA TRBJ2-2 TRBV3-1/TRBV3-2 16 TRBD2
CASSQQVYNSPLHF TGTGCCAGCAGTCAACAGGTTTATAATTCACCCCTCCACTTT NA TRBJ1-6 TRBV6-5 14 NA
CASSPISGVSYNEQFF TGTGCCAGTAGTCCAATCAGCGGGGTCTCCTACAATGAGCAGTTCTTC NA TRBJ2-1 TRBV19 16 TRBD2
CASRGGDSLTEAFF TGTGCCAGTAGGGGGGGGGACTCTCTGACTGAAGCTTTCTTT NA TRBJ1-1 TRBV19 14 NA
CAISQQGSNQPQHF TGTGCCATCAGTCAGCAGGGTAGCAATCAGCCCCAGCATTTT once TRBJ1-5 TRBV10-3 14 NA
CAWSVTGRLGNQPQHF TGTGCCTGGAGTGTAACGGGTAGGTTGGGCAATCAGCCCCAGCATTTT NA TRBJ1-5 TRBV30 16 NA
CASTYPLGSSGNTIYF TGTGCCAGTACCTACCCTCTAGGGAGCTCTGGAAACACCATATATTTT few TRBJ1-3 TRBV19 16 NA
CASSQSGRANEQYF TGTGCCAGCAGCCAATCGGGCAGGGCCAACGAGCAGTACTTC NA TRBJ2-7 TRBV3-1/TRBV3-2 14 NA
CASSTHGVRNQPQHF TGTGCCAGCAGTACTCATGGTGTGCGCAATCAGCCCCAGCATTTT few TRBJ1-5 TRBV6-2/TRBV6-3 15 NA
CASSPTGGPGQQYF TGTGCCAGCAGCCCAACAGGGGGCCCTGGGCAGCAGTACTTC few TRBJ2-7 TRBV11-1 14 TRBD1
CASSMRRVGDYNEQFF TGTGCCAGTAGTATGCGTCGGGTTGGTGACTACAATGAGCAGTTCTTC few TRBJ2-1 TRBV19 16 NA
CASSLGLTRNTEAFF TGCGCCAGCAGCTTGGGCTTGACACGGAACACTGAAGCTTTCTTT NA TRBJ1-1 TRBV5-1 15 NA
CASSSSTGILIGTDTQYF TGTGCCAGCAGTTCAAGTACAGGGATATTAATTGGCACAGATACGCAGTATTTT NA TRBJ2-3 TRBV9 18 NA